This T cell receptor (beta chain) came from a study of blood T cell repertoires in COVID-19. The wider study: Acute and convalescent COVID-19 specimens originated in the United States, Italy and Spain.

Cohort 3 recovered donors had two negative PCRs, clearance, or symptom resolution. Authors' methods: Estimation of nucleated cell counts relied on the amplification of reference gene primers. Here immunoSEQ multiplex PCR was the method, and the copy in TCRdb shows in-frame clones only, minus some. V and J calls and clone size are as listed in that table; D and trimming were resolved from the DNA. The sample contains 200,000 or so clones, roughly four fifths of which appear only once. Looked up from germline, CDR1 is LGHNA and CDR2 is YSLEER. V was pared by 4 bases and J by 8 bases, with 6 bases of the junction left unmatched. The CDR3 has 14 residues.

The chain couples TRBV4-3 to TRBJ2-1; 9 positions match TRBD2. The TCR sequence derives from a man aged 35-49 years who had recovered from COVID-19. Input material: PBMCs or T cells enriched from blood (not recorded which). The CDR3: CASSPRERGDEQFF. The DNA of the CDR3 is TGCGCCAGCAGCCCCCGGGAGCGGGGGGATGAGCAGTTCTTC.